The sequence of this T cell receptor (beta chain) was determined in a study of beta chain features in type 1 diabetes (dated by TCRdb to 2016 to 2019). Regarding the study in general: Mean age, gender distribution, total cell number and subset yield did not differ between patients and healthy donors. A total of over 90,000,000 sorted cells were examined across all samples, and a strong correlation was observed between cell number per subset and RNA yield. In the study, recently diagnosed type 1 diabetes patients and matched healthy donors were compared on the TCRB repertoires of their sorted circulating CD4+ T cell subsets. Regulatory and stem cell-like memory subsets were obtained from only 8 patients and roughly 8 healthy donors, while naive and central memory subsets were obtained from all 30 or so donors. The paper's findings and limits, for the study overall: Naive, central memory and regulatory TCRB repertoires appeared more similar among patients than among healthy donors. Sequencing cDNA rather than genomic DNA could over-represent highly expressing activated cells, although activation and CD3 levels did not differ between groups. Fewer insertions and more nucleotide deletions at VDJ recombination sites were observed in patients with type 1 diabetes, implying thymic rearrangement abnormalities. A moderate but significant shortening of TCRB CDR3 length was observed in type 1 diabetes patients in all four CD4+ subsets. Only small numbers of individuals were included in the HLA sub-analyses, which left unresolved whether HLA type had any influence on TCRB rearrangement. Shorter templates might have been favored by PCR, but patient and control samples were amplified and corrected together, so both groups would have been affected equally by any skew.

Trimming at the junction amounts to 3 bases on V and 3 bases on J, and the germline ends lie 8 bases apart. Measured from the cysteine to the phenylalanine, the CDR3 is 13 residues long. The read is trimmed to its CDR3 DNA, 39 bases read in frame from base 1. CDR1 is given as LNHNV and CDR2 as YYDKDF, both from the germline V gene (reference sequence). From each donor, a single peripheral blood sample of approximately 110 mL on average was drawn into heparinised tubes. A BD FACSAria II was used to sort naive, central memory, regulatory and stem cell-like memory CD4+ T cells with a panel that included CD45RO, CCR7, CD25, CD127, CD95 and CD27. Every sorted population had a purity above 98%. PBMCs were isolated immediately by Lymphoprep density gradient centrifugation and stained directly without culture. So that batch effects would be minimized, each experiment stained and sorted samples in pairs, pairing one healthy donor with one patient.

The entire isolated RNA was reverse transcribed using the High Capacity cDNA Reverse Transcription Kit, and thus expressed TCRB transcripts were sequenced. Deep immunoSEQ sequencing was applied to naive, central memory and regulatory T cell samples, giving an average of roughly 3.5 million total reads per sample. Sorted cells were lysed in RLT buffer and RNA was extracted with DNase-treated RNeasy Micro or Mini kits, depending on cell number. Each cell subset was processed separately to prevent cross-contamination, with patient and healthy donor samples processed together. The immunoSEQ multiplex PCR was used to amplify TCRB sequences from cDNA, generating 87-bp fragments that spanned the CDR3 region. Sequencing of the amplicons was performed on the Illumina HiSeq platform. As for the original processing: Synthetic template baselines were used to correct PCR bias computationally, reads within Hamming distance 2 were collapsed together, and singletons that could not be merged were discarded. Reads were aligned against IMGT so that V, D and J genes, CDR3 length and insertions or deletions at six rearrangement sites could be assigned. Clonotype counts were normalized to sorted cell number within each subset before computing true diversity and Gini coefficients with the tcR R package. Repertoire sharing was quantified using the overlap coefficient calculated on TCRB nucleotide sequences. Out-of-frame TCRB sequences from naive cells were analyzed as a proxy for the pre-selection repertoire. This is the immuneACCESS table as TCRdb keeps it, with only in-frame sequences that have V and J called. A part of the clones is gone; compared with another copy, unresolved V genes explain less than half, and the rest is unexplained. The DNA was the basis for D and trimming; V, J and clone size are from that table. Within this sample are 640,000 or so clones, with roughly 13% of them counted one time only. Of the sample, roughly 0.022% falls within the top ten clones.

Regarding this clone: This receptor's antigen is unknown. No clone much larger than this one lies a single base away; base qualities are absent.

The chain employs TRBV15 and TRBJ1-2, with no D gene named confidently. The TCR originated in a man aged 18 to 35 with type 1 diabetes. Source material: naive CD4+ T cells from blood. Explained via the paper, the cell subset or site label denotes: true naive CD4+ T cells. The CDR3 corresponds to CATSRDVDYGYTF. The nucleotide sequence is given as TGTGCCACCAGCAGGGACGTAGACTATGGCTACACCTTC.